This T cell receptor (beta chain) stems from a study of T cells in Graves' hyperthyroidism and ophthalmopathy. The study, taken as a whole, reports: Peripheral blood also featured most of the thyroid clonotypes expanded above 0.001. The model foresaw ophthalmopathy a median approximately 6.1 months prior to onset.

TCR beta CDR3 region amplification was performed from RNA transcripts. RT-PCR in the first round (using the HTBI primer set) targeted the TCR CDR3. Using its own MiXCR run on the multiplex PCR reads, TCRdb lists one record per CDR3 protein. The sample has over 650,000 distinct CDR3 sequences, 45% seen once. V shed 2 bases, J shed 2 bases, and the junction held 10 bases outside the gene matches. This CDR3 is built from 16 residues. Germline V lookup: CDR1 SQVTM, CDR2 ANQGSEA. As regards this clonotype: Its cognate antigen is unknown.

The rearrangement uses TRBV29-1 and TRBJ2-5; 8 bases are a match to TRBD1. Specimen: peripheral blood or thyroid tissue (not recorded which). This TCR came from an adult man with Graves' disease, either hyperthyroidism or ophthalmopathy (not recorded which). CDR3 loop: CSVETGTGTAQETQYF. CDR3 bases: TGCAGCGTTGAAACCGGGACAGGAACCGCACAAGAGACCCAGTACTTC. Full variable domain (missing parts from reference TRBV29-1 and TRBJ2-5): SAVISQKPSRDICQRGTSLTIQCQVDSQVTMMFWYRQQPGQSLTLIATANQGSEATYESGFVIDKFPISRPNLTFSTLTVSNMSPEDSSIYLCSVETGTGTAQETQYFGPGTRLLVL.